The 5 T cell receptor beta chains below all came from one sample that was sequenced in a study of cytomegalovirus exposure and HLA in healthy donors. Primers for the PCR totalled 60 Vbeta and 13 Jbeta. Measured with immunoSEQ multiplex PCR; TCRdb has only the in-frame clones, and not every one. Counted here are 110,000 to 150,000 clones, over 60% occurring once; the ten biggest clones make up approximately 2%. The sequenced sample consisted of PBMCs. These receptors were taken from a man aged 35-49 years in good health and CMV-seronegative.

This clone came up once. The chain employs TRBV11-2 and TRBJ2-1; D may be TRBD1 (5 bases). The V end was cut by 0 bases, the J end by 10 bases, with 10 bases between. The germline V gene encodes CDR1 SGHAT and CDR2 FQNNGV. The CDR3 extends over 13 amino acids. CDR3 region: CASSLDPGREQFF. DNA for the CDR3: TGTGCCAGCAGCTTAGATCCAGGGCGGGAGCAGTTCTTC.

The J gene is TRBJ2-7, the V gene TRBV2; 7 bases match TRBD1. Trimming took 7 bases from V and 4 from J; bases not matched to a gene: 7. The CDR3 has 13 amino acids. Germline values: CDR1 SNHLY, CDR2 FYNNEI. The CDR3 DNA follows: TGTGCCAGCAATAGACAGGGACCTTACGAGCAGTACTTC. Translation: CASNRQGPYEQYF.

J is TRBJ1-2 and V is TRBV4-1; a possible D gene is TRBD1 (5 bases). Germline lookup yields CDR1 MGHRA and CDR2 YSYEKL. Trimming took off 1 base at V and 4 bases at J, with 10 bases between the two ends. This CDR3 contains 14 residues. CDR3 coding DNA: TGCGCCAGCAGCCAAGTTTCGGGGGGCTATGGCTACACCTTC. Translation: CASSQVSGGYGYTF.

The chain combines TRBV6-6 with TRBJ2-7; D might be TRBD2 (6 bases). Trimming took off 6 bases at V and 2 bases at J, with 8 bases between the two ends. Germline-derived CDR1 and CDR2 are MNHNY and SVGAGI (reference sequence). This CDR3 comprises 12 residues. DNA of the CDR3: TGTGCCAGCAGCCGACTAGCCTACGAGCAGTACTTC. This encodes CASSRLAYEQYF.

The CDR3 protein is CASSLGPGQGSDTQYF. CDR3 DNA: TGCGCCAGCAGCTTGGGGCCGGGACAGGGGTCAGATACGCAGTATTTT. The chain recombines TRBV5-1 with TRBJ2-3; 10 nucleotides match TRBD1. CDR1 SGHRS and CDR2 YFSETQ come from the germline V gene. V trimming: 0 bases; J trimming: 4 bases; junction bases outside the gene matches: 5. There are 16 residues in the CDR3.